This T cell receptor (beta chain) was obtained from a study of blood T cells in healthy people across ages. Alongside a J-beta primer mix, a sample-barcoded 5' primer served in a second PCR lasting roughly 7 to 11 cycles. TCRdb itself ran the 5' RACE reads through MiXCR, one entry per CDR3 protein. The table has 1.5 million to 2 million distinct CDR3 sequences, roughly 32% seen once. The sample consisted of blood. The receptor's source is a woman in her thirties in good health.

Written as DNA, the CDR3 is TGTGCCAGCAGCTTAATCCACTTCTACGAGCAGTACTTC. Its protein is CASSLIHFYEQYF. V is TRBV7-2 and J is TRBJ2-7, with unresolved D. The CDR3 spans 13 residues. Germline CDR1 is SGHTA and CDR2 is FQGNSA. Trimming stripped 2 bases from V and 3 bases from J, with 8 bases between.